The 3 T cell receptor beta chains given below trace back to one sample, sequenced in a study of cytomegalovirus exposure and HLA in healthy donors. Use of 60 Vbeta and 13 Jbeta primers characterized the PCR. Method: immunoSEQ multiplex PCR; TCRdb's copy keeps in-frame clones and lacks some. Among tens of thousands of clones listed, approximately 75% were seen once. The specimen sequenced was PBMCs. Source of these receptors: a woman aged 40 to 49 in good health and CMV-seronegative.

The V and J genes are TRBV5-1 and TRBJ2-3; TRBD1 matches at 8 bases. Trimming cost V 4 bases and J 5 bases; bases outside gene matches: 6. Germline loops: CDR1 SGHRS, CDR2 YFSETQ. This CDR3 spans 14 amino acids. CDR3 DNA sequence: TGCGCCAGCAGCATGACAGGGGACGGAGATACGCAGTATTTT. It yields the protein CASSMTGDGDTQYF.

The chain has TRBV19 and TRBJ2-1; 8 bases agree with TRBD2. CDR1 LNHDA and CDR2 SQIVND come from the germline V gene (reference sequence). V gave up 5 bases and J gave up 1 base; unmatched junction bases: 7. The CDR3 length is 16 residues. CDR3 DNA sequence: TGTGCCAGTAGTCCAGGACTAGCCTATTCCTACAATGAGCAGTTCTTC. This sequence encodes CASSPGLAYSYNEQFF.

The CDR3 DNA reads TGTGCCAGCAGCTTGGGCGCTGGGACAGGGGCTGGGGCCAACGTCCTGACTTTC. This gives the protein CASSLGAGTGAGANVLTF. J is TRBJ2-6 and V is TRBV5-8; 10 positions agree with TRBD1. From germline, CDR1 is SGHTS and CDR2 YDEGEE. The CDR3 totals 18 residues. The trim removed 0 bases at V and 2 bases at J, leaving 5 bases unmatched.